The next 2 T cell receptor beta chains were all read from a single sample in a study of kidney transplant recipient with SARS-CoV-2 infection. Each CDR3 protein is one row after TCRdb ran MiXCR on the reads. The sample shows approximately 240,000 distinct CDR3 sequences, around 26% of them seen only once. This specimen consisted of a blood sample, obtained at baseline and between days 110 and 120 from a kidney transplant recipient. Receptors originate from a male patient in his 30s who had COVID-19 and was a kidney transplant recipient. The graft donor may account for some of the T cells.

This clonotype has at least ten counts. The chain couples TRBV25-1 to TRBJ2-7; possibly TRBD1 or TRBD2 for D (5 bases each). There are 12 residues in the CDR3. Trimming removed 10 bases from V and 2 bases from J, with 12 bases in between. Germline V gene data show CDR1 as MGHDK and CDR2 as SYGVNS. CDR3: CATGMGAYEQYF. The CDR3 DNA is TGTGCCACGGGGATGGGGGCCTACGAGCAGTACTTC.

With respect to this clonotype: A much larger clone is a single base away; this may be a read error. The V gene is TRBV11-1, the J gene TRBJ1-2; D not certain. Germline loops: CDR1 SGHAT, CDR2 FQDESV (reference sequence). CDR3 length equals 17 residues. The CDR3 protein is CASSWINKAGKTYGHTF. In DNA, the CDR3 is TGTGCCAGCAGCTGGATTAATAAGGCTGGAAAGACCTATGGCCACACCTTC. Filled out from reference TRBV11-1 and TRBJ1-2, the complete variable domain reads EAEVAQSPRYKITEKSQAVAFWCDPISGHATLYWYRQILGQGPELLVQFQDESVVDDSQLPKDRFSAERLKGVDSTLKIQPAELGDSAMYLCASSWINKAGKTYGHTFGSGTRLTVV.